Sequencing of this TCR beta chain was carried out in a study of response to subunit inactivated influenza vaccine (dated by TCRdb to the late 2010s). Background for the entire study: The study used deep quantitative T cell receptor repertoire profiling to track responses to a trivalent subunit inactivated influenza vaccine.

Study-wide conclusions, independent of this receptor: According to the authors, only a limited number of new T cells may be recruited by each seasonal influenza vaccination.

As for this clonotype: Its antigen remains undetermined. Per-nucleotide qualities are absent, and no much larger clonotype sits a single base away.

Libraries were constructed by RT-PCR. The instrument given in TCRdb is Illumina HiSeq 2500. Using fastp at Q25 and MiXCR, TCRdb reprocessed the public reads and kept productive beta chains. Entries that share a CDR3 protein sequence are merged under the most common genes and DNA. In all, the sample holds fewer than 650,000 distinct CDR3 sequences, and 13% of those were seen once. Of the sample, roughly 13% is held by the ten largest clones. The CDR3 sequence holds 16 residues, the cysteine and phenylalanine included. The only DNA kept is the CDR3, 48 bases in frame from the first base. Germline trimming amounts to 8 bases on V and 5 bases on J, with 14 as the count of junction bases outside the gene matches. CDR1 and CDR2 are read off the germline V gene as MNHNS and SASEGT. The time point label of this sample denotes: approximately 47 days after influenza vaccine administration.

This sequence was found in a man aged 45-65 years who received an inactivated influenza vaccine. Donor details come from another sample of the same person, matched by shared clones. The chain was built from TRBV6-1 and TRBJ2-2, and TRBD2 matches 7 of the central bases. Here the sequenced sample was PBMCs from blood, taken roughly 48 days after vaccination. The DNA sequence is TGTGCCAGCTATAGAAAGCGCGGGAGCGAGACCGGGGAGCTGTTTTTT. It specifies CASYRKRGSETGELFF.